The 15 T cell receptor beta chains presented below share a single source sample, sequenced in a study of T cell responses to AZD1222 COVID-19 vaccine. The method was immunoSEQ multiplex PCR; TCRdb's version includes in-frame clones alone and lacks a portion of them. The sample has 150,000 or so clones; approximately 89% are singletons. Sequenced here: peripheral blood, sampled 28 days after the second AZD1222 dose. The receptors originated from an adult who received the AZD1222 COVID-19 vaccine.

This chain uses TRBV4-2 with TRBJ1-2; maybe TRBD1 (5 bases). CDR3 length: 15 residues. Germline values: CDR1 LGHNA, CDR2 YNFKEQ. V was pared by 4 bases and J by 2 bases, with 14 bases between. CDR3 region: CASSPTRDANYGYTF. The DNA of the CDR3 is TGTGCCAGCAGCCCAACCCGGGACGCCAACTATGGCTACACCTTC.

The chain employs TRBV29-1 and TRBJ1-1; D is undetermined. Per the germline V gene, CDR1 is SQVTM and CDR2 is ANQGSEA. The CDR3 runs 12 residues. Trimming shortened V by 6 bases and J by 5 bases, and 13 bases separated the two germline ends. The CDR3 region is CSVVSGVTEAFF. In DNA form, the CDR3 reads TGCAGCGTCGTGTCCGGGGTTACTGAAGCTTTCTTT.

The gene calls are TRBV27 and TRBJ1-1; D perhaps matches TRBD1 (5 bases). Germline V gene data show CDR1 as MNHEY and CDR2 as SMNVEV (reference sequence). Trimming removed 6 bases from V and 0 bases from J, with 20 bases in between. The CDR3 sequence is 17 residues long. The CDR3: CASSPDSAGILNTEAFF. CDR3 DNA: TGTGCCAGCAGCCCCGATTCAGCAGGGATTTTGAACACTGAAGCTTTCTTT.

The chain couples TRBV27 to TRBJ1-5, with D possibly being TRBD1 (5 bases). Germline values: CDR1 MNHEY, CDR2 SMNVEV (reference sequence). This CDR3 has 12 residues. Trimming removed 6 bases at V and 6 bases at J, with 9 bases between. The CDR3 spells CASRAGFQPQHF. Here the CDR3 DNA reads TGTGCCAGCAGGGCAGGGTTTCAGCCCCAGCATTTT.

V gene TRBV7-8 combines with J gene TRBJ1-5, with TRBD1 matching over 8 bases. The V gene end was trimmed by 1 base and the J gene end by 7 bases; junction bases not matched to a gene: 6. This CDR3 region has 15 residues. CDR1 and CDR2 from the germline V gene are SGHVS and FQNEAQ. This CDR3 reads CASSLGTGRSQPQHF. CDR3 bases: TGTGCCAGCAGCTTAGGGACAGGGAGGAGCCAGCCCCAGCATTTT.

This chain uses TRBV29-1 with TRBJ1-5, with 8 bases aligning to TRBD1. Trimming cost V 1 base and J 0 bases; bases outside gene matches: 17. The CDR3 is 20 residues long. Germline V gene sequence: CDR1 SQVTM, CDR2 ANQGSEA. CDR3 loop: CSVEGRGRISPLYSNQPQHF. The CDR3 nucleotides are TGCAGCGTTGAAGGCAGGGGGCGAATTTCCCCCCTTTATAGCAATCAGCCCCAGCATTTT.

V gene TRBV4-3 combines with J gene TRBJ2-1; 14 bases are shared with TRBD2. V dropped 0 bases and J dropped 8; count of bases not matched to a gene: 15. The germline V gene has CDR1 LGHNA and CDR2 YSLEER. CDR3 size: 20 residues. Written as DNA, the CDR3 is TGCGCCAGCAGCCAAGAGCGGCGCCTTGGACTAGCGGGGGGAAGGGATGAGCAGTTCTTC. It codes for CASSQERRLGLAGGRDEQFF.

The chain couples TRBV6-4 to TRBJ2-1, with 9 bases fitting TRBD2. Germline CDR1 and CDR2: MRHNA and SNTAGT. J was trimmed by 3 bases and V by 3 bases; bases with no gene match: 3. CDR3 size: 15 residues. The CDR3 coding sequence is TGTGCCAGCAGTGAGGCGGGGGGGCTCTACAATGAGCAGTTCTTC. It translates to CASSEAGGLYNEQFF.

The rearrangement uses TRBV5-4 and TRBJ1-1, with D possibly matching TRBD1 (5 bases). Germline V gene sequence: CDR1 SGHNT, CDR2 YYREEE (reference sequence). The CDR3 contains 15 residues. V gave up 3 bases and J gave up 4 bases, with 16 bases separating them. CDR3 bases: TGTGCCAGCAGCTCCCCCGGACAAACGGGCACTGAAGCTTTCTTT. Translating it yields CASSSPGQTGTEAFF.

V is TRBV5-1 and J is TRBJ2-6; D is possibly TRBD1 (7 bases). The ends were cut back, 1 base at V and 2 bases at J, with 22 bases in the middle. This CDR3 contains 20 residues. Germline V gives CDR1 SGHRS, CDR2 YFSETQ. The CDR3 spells CASSLTAMAGGLTGANVLTF. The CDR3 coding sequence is TGCGCCAGCAGCTTGACGGCGATGGCAGGGGGGTTGACTGGGGCCAACGTCCTGACTTTC.

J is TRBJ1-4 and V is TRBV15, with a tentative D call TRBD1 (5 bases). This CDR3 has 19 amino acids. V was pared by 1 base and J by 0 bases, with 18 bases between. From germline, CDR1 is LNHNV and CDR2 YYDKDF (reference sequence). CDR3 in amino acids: CATSRGGSPGRTTNEKLFF. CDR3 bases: TGTGCCACCAGCAGAGGGGGGAGCCCCGGGAGGACAACTAATGAAAAACTGTTTTTT.

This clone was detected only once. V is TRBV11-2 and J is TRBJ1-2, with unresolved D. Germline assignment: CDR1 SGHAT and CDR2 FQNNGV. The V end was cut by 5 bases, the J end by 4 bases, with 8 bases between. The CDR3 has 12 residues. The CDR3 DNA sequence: TGTGCCAGCAGCGGTGCCTCCTATGGCTACACCTTC. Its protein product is CASSGASYGYTF.

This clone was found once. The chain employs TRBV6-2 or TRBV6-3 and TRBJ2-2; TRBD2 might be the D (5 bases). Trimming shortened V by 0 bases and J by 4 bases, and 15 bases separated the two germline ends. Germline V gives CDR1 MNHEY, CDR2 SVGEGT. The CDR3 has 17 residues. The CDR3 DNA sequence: TGTGCCAGCAGTTACTCTCGAGGGCTGAGAAGCACCGGGGAGCTGTTTTTT. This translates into CASSYSRGLRSTGELFF.

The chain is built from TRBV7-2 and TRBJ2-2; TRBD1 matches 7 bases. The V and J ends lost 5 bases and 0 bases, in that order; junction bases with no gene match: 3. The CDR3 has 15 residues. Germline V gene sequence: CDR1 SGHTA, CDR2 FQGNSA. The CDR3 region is CASSPDRANTGELFF. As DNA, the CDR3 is TGTGCCAGCAGCCCCGACAGGGCGAACACCGGGGAGCTGTTTTTT. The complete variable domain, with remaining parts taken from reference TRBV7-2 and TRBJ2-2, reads GAGVSQSPSNKVTEKGKDVELRCDPISGHTALYWYRQSLGQGLEFLIYFQGNSAPDKSGLPSDRFSAERTGGSVSTLTIQRTQQEDSAVYLCASSPDRANTGELFFGEGSRLTVL.

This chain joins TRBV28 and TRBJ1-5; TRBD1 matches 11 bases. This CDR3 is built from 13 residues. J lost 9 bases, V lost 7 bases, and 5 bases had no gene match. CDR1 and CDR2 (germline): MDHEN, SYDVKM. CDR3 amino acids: CASTGQGAGPQHF. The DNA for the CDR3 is TGTGCCAGCACCGGACAGGGGGCCGGGCCCCAGCATTTT.